Below are 3 T cell receptor beta chains sequenced from a single sample in a study of blood T cell repertoires in COVID-19. The method was immunoSEQ multiplex PCR; TCRdb's version includes in-frame clones alone and lacks a portion of them. The table shows about 220,000 clones, with 82% occurring only once. Sequencing was carried out using peripheral blood. The source is a woman over 75 with COVID-19, enrolled during active disease.

V usage is TRBV6-6 and J usage is TRBJ2-1, with a possible D match to TRBD2 (5 bases). The CDR3 spans 15 residues. The V end lost 6 bases, the J end lost 5 bases, and 17 bases lay between the germline ends. In germline, CDR1 is MNHNY, CDR2 SVGAGI (reference sequence). As DNA, the CDR3 is TGTGCCAGCAGACCACTGGGAGTTGGGAACAATGAGCAGTTCTTC. As protein: CASRPLGVGNNEQFF.

Comment on this clone: At one of its ends the junction is not consistent with the germline gene, which may arise from a read error. The chain combines TRBV30 with TRBJ2-4; 9 bases align to TRBD2. Germline lookup yields CDR1 GTSNPN and CDR2 SVGIG (reference sequence). This CDR3 is built from 11 residues. The CDR3 sequence: CARSAGGGKYF. The CDR3, as DNA: TGTGCCCGGAGCGCGGGGGGGGGAAAGTACTTC.

The V and J genes are TRBV9 and TRBJ2-2; no clear D. This CDR3 has 13 amino acids. CDR1 and CDR2 from the germline V gene are SGDLS and YYNGEE. The V end was cut by 5 bases, the J end by 6 bases, with 11 bases between. CDR3 amino acids: CASRSQMSGELFF. The CDR3 nucleotides are TGTGCCAGCAGGAGTCAAATGTCCGGGGAGCTGTTTTTT.